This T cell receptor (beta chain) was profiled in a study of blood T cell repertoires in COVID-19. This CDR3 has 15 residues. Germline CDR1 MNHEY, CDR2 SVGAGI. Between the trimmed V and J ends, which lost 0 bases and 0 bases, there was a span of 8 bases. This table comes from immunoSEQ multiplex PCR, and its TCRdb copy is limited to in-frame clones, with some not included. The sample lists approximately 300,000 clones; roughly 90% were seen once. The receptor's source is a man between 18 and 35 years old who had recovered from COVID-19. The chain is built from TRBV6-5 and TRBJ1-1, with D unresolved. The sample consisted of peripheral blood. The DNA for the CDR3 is TGTGCCAGCAGTTACTCGAGGAACATGAACACTGAAGCTTTCTTT. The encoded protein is CASSYSRNMNTEAFF.